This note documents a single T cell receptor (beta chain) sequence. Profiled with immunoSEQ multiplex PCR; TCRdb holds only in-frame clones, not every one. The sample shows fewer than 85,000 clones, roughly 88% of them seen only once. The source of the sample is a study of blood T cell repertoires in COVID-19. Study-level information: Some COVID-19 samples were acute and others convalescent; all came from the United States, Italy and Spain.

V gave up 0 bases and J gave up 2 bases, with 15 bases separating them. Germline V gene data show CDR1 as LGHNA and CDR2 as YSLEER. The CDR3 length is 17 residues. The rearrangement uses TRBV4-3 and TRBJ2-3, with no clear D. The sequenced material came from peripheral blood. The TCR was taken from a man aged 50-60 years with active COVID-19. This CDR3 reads CASSQDTGNLATDTQYF. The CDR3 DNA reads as TGCGCCAGCAGCCAAGATACGGGTAACTTGGCCACAGATACGCAGTATTTT.